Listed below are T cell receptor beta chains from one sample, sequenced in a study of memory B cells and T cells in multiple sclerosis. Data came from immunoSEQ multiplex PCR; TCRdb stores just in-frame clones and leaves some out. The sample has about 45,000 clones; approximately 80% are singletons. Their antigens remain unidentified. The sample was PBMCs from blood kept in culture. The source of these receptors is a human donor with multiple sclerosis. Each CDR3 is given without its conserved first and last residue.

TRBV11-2,ASTVPGTGSYEQY
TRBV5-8,ASSLDRVRAKNIQY
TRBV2,ASRPGVHEKLF
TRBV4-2,ASSQDTANQPQH
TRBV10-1,ASSGVGTDTQY
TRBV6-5,ASSYSVSYGYT
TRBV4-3,ASSQVSQGLGYGYT
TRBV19,ASSIWGEGNQPQH
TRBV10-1,ASARGHTGELF
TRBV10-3,AISEQETQY